This T cell receptor (beta chain) came from a study of blood T cell repertoires in COVID-19. Study overall: COVID-19 samples from acute and convalescent phases originated in the United States, Italy and Spain.

The V end was cut by 5 bases, the J end by 2 bases, with 14 bases between. The CDR3 is 15 residues long. The germline V gene has CDR1 SGHTA and CDR2 FQGTGA. Profiled with immunoSEQ multiplex PCR; TCRdb holds only in-frame clones, not every one. Here the sample spans under 300,000 clones, roughly 89% being singletons. The source is a woman in her forties who had recovered from COVID-19. The sample comprised peripheral blood. The chain combines TRBV7-3 with TRBJ2-3, with a possible D match to TRBD2 (5 bases). DNA for the CDR3: TGTGCCAGCAGCGCCGCCAGCGGTTACACAGATACGCAGTATTTT. Protein: CASSAASGYTDTQYF.